These 10 T cell receptor beta chains were sequenced from one sample in a study of blood T cell repertoires in COVID-19. The data were produced by immunoSEQ multiplex PCR, yet TCRdb's version contains in-frame clones alone and is incomplete. The sample carries around 170,000 clones, about 74% recorded once. Sequencing was carried out using peripheral blood. Source of these receptors: a woman aged 80 or older with acute or convalescent COVID-19.

The genes are TRBV4-1 and TRBJ2-1; TRBD2 agrees at 11 bases. The germline V gene encodes CDR1 MGHRA and CDR2 YSYEKL. After removal of 0 bases from V and 7 bases from J, the junction contained 14 bases not matched to a gene. The CDR3 extends over 19 amino acids. The CDR3 protein is CASSQDPPDSGRALNEQFF. CDR3 in DNA: TGCGCCAGCAGCCAAGATCCCCCAGATAGCGGGAGGGCCCTTAATGAGCAGTTCTTC.

V and J are TRBV3-1 (or the pseudogene TRBV3-2) and TRBJ2-1, with 11 bases fitting TRBD2. Germline V gene sequence: CDR1 LGHDT, CDR2 YNNKEL (reference sequence). Unmatched junction bases numbered 11, after V lost 4 bases and J lost 3 bases. The CDR3 spans 18 residues. CDR3 sequence reads: CASSPQSLAGVFYNEQFF. CDR3 DNA sequence: TGTGCCAGCAGCCCGCAATCACTAGCGGGAGTGTTCTACAATGAGCAGTTCTTC.

The chain uses TRBV19 and TRBJ2-7; 8 positions match TRBD1. The germline CDR1 and CDR2 sequences are LNHDA and SQIVND (reference sequence). The CDR3 covers 14 residues. V lost 6 bases to trimming and J lost 4 bases; unmatched junction nucleotides: 8. The CDR3 loop is CASRSGQGAYEQYF. The CDR3 nucleotides read TGTGCCAGTAGATCCGGCCAGGGGGCATACGAGCAGTACTTC.

This clone has just one count. The V gene is TRBV7-2, the J gene TRBJ2-1; 8 nucleotides match TRBD1. The CDR3 runs to 15 residues. Germline V gene data show CDR1 as SGHTA and CDR2 as FQGNSA. The junction had 11 bases not matched to a gene; V was cut back by 4 bases and J by 9 bases. The CDR3 reads CASSSGQGWASEQFF. DNA for the CDR3: TGTGCCAGCAGCTCCGGACAGGGTTGGGCGAGTGAGCAGTTCTTC.

The chain has TRBV6-5 and TRBJ2-5; 7 positions match TRBD1. CDR3 length: 15 amino acids. Trimming cost V 6 bases and J 3 bases; bases outside gene matches: 10. Germline lookup yields CDR1 MNHEY and CDR2 SVGAGI. The CDR3 region has the DNA TGTGCCAGCAGCCCAACCGGGACAGTAGAAGAGACCCAGTACTTC. Translated: CASSPTGTVEETQYF.

The chain combines TRBV12-2 with TRBJ1-1; the table's D call, TRBD1, was not checked against the DNA. TRBV12-2 is assigned pseudogene status. CDR3 length: 14 residues. This CDR3 is CASRLGQGYTEAFF. The CDR3 DNA is TGTGCAAGTCGCTTAGGACAGGGATACACTGAAGCTTTCTTT.

The chain is built from TRBV30 and TRBJ2-7; 7 positions match TRBD2. Trimming removed 2 bases from V and 3 bases from J; junction bases left unmatched: 7. The CDR3 spans 14 residues. Germline CDR1 and CDR2: GTSNPN and SVGIG (reference sequence). CDR3 sequence reads: CAWSSGGDDYEQYF. CDR3 DNA sequence: TGTGCCTGGAGTAGTGGGGGGGATGACTACGAGCAGTACTTC.

The chain is built from TRBV9 and TRBJ2-5; 8 bases are shared with TRBD2. Germline V gene lookup returns CDR1 SGDLS and CDR2 YYNGEE. The CDR3 spans 18 residues. The V gene end was trimmed by 0 bases and the J gene end by 5 bases; junction bases not matched to a gene: 15. CDR3 loop: CASSVGTDPGLGEETQYF. Written as DNA, the CDR3 is TGTGCCAGCAGCGTAGGGACAGACCCGGGACTAGGGGAGGAGACCCAGTACTTC.

This clone was observed once. V and J are TRBV7-2 and TRBJ1-5; 7 bases fit TRBD1. CDR1 SGHTA and CDR2 FQGNSA come from the germline V gene. The ends lost 5 bases at V and 0 bases at J; junction bases unmatched: 4. The CDR3 covers 15 residues. The CDR3 sequence is CASSEQGYSNQPQHF. The CDR3, as DNA: TGTGCCAGCAGCGAACAGGGGTATAGCAATCAGCCCCAGCATTTT.

This clone was found a few times. The J gene is TRBJ2-3, the V gene TRBV5-1; D remains unclear. This CDR3 region has 12 residues. The V gene lost 4 bases and the J gene lost 5 bases, with 8 bases spanning the gap. Germline V gene lookup returns CDR1 SGHRS and CDR2 YFSETQ. Here the CDR3 DNA reads TGCGCCAGCAGCCGCTCAGAAGATACGCAGTATTTT. Its protein is CASSRSEDTQYF.